The text below deals with one T cell receptor beta chain. Its antigen is currently unknown. The data belong to a study of cytomegalovirus exposure and HLA in healthy donors. The study's findings and limits: In an earlier analysis, productive rearrangement rates for most beta V segments clustered near 87% or 30%. A link between a missense DCLRE1C variant and TCR beta V- and J-gene trimming emerged from a later analysis.

13 Jbeta primers and 60 Vbeta primers were used for the PCR. Sequenced by immunoSEQ multiplex PCR; TCRdb stores in-frame clones only, minus some. The table has 150,000 to 200,000 clones, roughly 80% seen once. The CDR3 totals 14 residues. The germline V gene encodes CDR1 SGHNT and CDR2 YYREEE (reference sequence). The V segment lost 1 base and the J segment 8 bases; nucleotides outside the gene matches: 6. The sequenced material came from PBMCs. The origin of this receptor is a woman in her fifties or sixties in good health and CMV-seropositive. This chain connects TRBV5-4 to TRBJ2-1; 7 bases agree with TRBD2. CDR3: CASSLPAGVDEQFF. CDR3 bases: TGTGCCAGCAGCTTGCCGGCGGGAGTAGATGAGCAGTTCTTC.